The T cell receptor (beta chain) under discussion was sequenced for a study of T-cell reconstitution after alpha-beta-depleted transplantation in children. Notes on the study in general: Expanded graft clones numbering several hundred reportedly gave rise to alpha-beta T cells about two months after transplant.

V shed 5 bases, J shed 4 bases, and the junction held 18 bases outside the gene matches. This CDR3 contains 19 residues. Germline CDR1 is MNHEY and CDR2 is SVGEGT. Unique molecular identifiers tagged the TCRbeta library. TCRdb re-analysed the PCR reads in MiXCR, keeping a single row per CDR3 protein. The profile shows some 600,000 distinct CDR3 sequences, 10% to 15% of them singletons. Remarks on this clonotype: Its antigen remains unknown.

The source material was PBMCs, mostly from graft donor cells, sampled 360 days after TCRalphabeta/CD19-depleted stem cell transplant. This TCR was recovered from a male patient between 10 and 17 years old who had a stem cell transplant for acute myeloid leukemia, so the T cells may come from the graft donor. The chain uses TRBV6-2 or TRBV6-3 and TRBJ2-5; 11 nucleotides line up with TRBD2. The CDR3 DNA reads as TGTGCCAGCAGTACCGACCCACCCCTGGGGCTAGCGGGGGGAGAGACCCAGTACTTC. Residues: CASSTDPPLGLAGGETQYF.